The clone carrying this T cell receptor (beta chain) was detected a few times. Its antigen is not known. Researchers barred patients who had uncontrolled infection, other autoimmune disease, pregnancy or lactation. This sample is part of a study of T cells in Graves' hyperthyroidism and ophthalmopathy. Findings of the study overall: Most expanded thyroid clonotypes above 0.001 also appeared in blood.

Authors of the study amplified TCR beta CDR3 regions from RNA transcripts. TCR CDR3 regions were first amplified by RT-PCR with HTBI primers. In TCRdb, the multiplex PCR reads were re-called with MiXCR into one record per CDR3 protein. This table has hundreds of thousands of distinct CDR3 sequences, around 20% appearing once. The material sequenced was blood. The clonotype was recovered from a man between 40 and 49 years old with Graves' ophthalmopathy.

In DNA form, the CDR3 reads TGCGCCAGCAGCTTGGTGGGGTGGGCAGAGCAAGAGACCCAGTACTTC. It codes for CASSLVGWAEQETQYF. The chain is built from TRBV5-1 and TRBJ2-5; D not resolved. CDR3 length equals 16 residues. CDR1 SGHRS and CDR2 YFSETQ come from the germline V gene. Trimming left V 0 bases short and J 2 bases short, with 14 bases between.